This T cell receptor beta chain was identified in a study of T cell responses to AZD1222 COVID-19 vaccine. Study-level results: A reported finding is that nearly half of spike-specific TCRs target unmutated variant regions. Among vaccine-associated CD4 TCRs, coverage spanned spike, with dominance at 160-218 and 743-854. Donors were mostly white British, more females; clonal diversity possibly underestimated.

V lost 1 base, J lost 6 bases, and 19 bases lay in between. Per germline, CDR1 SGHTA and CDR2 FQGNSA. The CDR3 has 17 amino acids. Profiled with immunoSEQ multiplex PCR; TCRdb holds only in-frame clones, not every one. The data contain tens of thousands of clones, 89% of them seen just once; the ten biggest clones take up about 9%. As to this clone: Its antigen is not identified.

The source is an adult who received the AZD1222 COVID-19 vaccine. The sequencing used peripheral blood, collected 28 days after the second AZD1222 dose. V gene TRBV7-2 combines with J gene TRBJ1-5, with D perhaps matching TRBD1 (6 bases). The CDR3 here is CASSLGGGTIIPQPQHF. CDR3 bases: TGTGCCAGCAGCTTAGGGGGCGGGACAATCATTCCTCAGCCCCAGCATTTT.